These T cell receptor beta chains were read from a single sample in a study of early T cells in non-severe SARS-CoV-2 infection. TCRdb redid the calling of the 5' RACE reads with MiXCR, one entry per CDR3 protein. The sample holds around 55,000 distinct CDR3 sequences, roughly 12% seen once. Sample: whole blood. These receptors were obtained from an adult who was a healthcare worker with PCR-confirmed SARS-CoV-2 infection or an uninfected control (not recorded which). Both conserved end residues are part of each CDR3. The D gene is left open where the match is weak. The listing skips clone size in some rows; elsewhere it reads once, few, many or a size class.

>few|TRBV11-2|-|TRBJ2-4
CASSLVASAGSDIQYF
TGTGCCAGCAGCTTAGTGGCCAGCGCCGGGTCGGACATTCAGTACTTC
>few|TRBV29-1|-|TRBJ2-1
CSVEGMRYNEQFF
TGCAGCGTTGAAGGAATGAGATATAATGAGCAGTTCTTC
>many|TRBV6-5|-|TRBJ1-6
CASSLLGTTHNSPLHF
TGTGCCAGCAGTTTACTTGGGACAACCCATAATTCACCCCTCCACTTT
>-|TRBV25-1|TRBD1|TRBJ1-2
CASSRGRGYTF
TGTGCCAGCAGTAGGGGGCGAGGCTACACCTTC
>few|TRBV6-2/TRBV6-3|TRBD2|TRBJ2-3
CASRELAETDTQYF
TGTGCCAGCAGGGAACTAGCGGAAACAGATACGCAGTATTTT
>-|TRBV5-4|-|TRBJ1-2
CASSFSGELRSNYGYTF
TGTGCCAGCAGCTTTTCAGGAGAGCTTCGATCTAACTATGGCTACACCTTC
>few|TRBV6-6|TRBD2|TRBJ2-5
CASSGPRGQGLAGGETQYF
TGTGCCAGCAGTGGGCCCCGGGGGCAGGGACTAGCGGGAGGAGAGACCCAGTACTTC
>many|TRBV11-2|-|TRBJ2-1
CASSLGAERSYNEQFF
TGTGCCAGCAGCCTTGGGGCTGAGCGCTCCTACAATGAGCAGTTCTTC
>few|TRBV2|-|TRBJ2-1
CASSPRGFSSYNEQFF
TGTGCCAGCAGTCCGAGGGGGTTCAGCTCCTACAATGAGCAGTTCTTC
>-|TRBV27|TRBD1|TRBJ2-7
CASSFARDSFPYEQYF
TGTGCCAGCAGTTTCGCCCGGGACAGTTTTCCCTACGAGCAGTACTTC
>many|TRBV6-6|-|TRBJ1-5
CASSFLDGFNQPQHF
TGTGCCAGCAGTTTTCTGGACGGATTCAATCAGCCCCAGCATTTT
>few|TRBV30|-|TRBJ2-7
CAWSVGYEQYF
TGTGCCTGGAGTGTGGGCTACGAGCAGTACTTC
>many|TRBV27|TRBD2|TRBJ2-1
CASSKKTSGRGHEQFF
TGTGCCAGCAGCAAAAAGACTAGCGGGAGAGGTCATGAGCAGTTCTTC